Listed below are T cell receptor beta chains from one sample, sequenced in a study of T cell responses to AZD1222 COVID-19 vaccine. Sequenced by immunoSEQ multiplex PCR; TCRdb stores in-frame clones only, minus some. The sample gives about 140,000 clones, around nine tenths of which show up once; approximately 4.5% is in the top ten. The sample here was peripheral blood, taken on day 0 of AZD1222 vaccination. Receptors were obtained from an adult in good health. Both conserved end residues are part of each CDR3. The D gene is left open where the match is weak. Expanded clones get a size class; other rows say once, few or many, or leave the size out.

clone_size,j_call,v_call,d_call,cdr3_nt,cdr3_aa
once,TRBJ1-6,TRBV25-1,TRBD1,TGTGCCAGCAGTGATGGCAGGGGGATCAATTCACCCCTCCACTTT,CASSDGRGINSPLHF
.,TRBJ1-1,TRBV4-1,TRBD1,TGCGCCAGCAGCCAAGGGACAGGGGACCTTTTTGCTGAAGCTTTCTTT,CASSQGTGDLFAEAFF
once,TRBJ1-2,TRBV7-8,TRBD1,TGTGCCAGCAGCGCTTCCCGGGACAGGACCTATGGCTACACCTTC,CASSASRDRTYGYTF
.,TRBJ1-2,TRBV18,.,TGTGCCAGCTCACCCGCGACGGGTAACTATGGCTACACCTTC,CASSPATGNYGYTF
.,TRBJ1-2,TRBV30,.,TGTGCCTGGAGTGGCGGGTCCGGCTACACCTTC,CAWSGGSGYTF
.,TRBJ2-7,TRBV13,.,TGTGCCAGCAGCTTACAGGTGACAACCTACGAGCAGTACTTC,CASSLQVTTYEQYF
.,TRBJ1-1,TRBV28,.,TGTGCCAGCAGCTGGACCGCCACTGAAGCTTTCTTT,CASSWTATEAFF
.,TRBJ1-5,TRBV6-5,.,TGTGCCAGCAGTTACTCAGGGCAGGGTAGCAATCAGCCCCAGCATTTT,CASSYSGQGSNQPQHF
.,TRBJ1-6,TRBV6-6,.,TGTGCCAGCAGGGACCGGGACACTCATAATTCACCCCTCCACTTT,CASRDRDTHNSPLHF
.,TRBJ2-7,TRBV3-1/TRBV3-2,.,TGTGCCAGCAGCCTGAACAGGCGATACGAGCAGTACTTC,CASSLNRRYEQYF
.,TRBJ1-1,TRBV20-1,.,TGCAGTGCTAGTTGGACGGAGACTGAAGCTTTCTTT,CSASWTETEAFF
.,TRBJ2-5,TRBV4-1,TRBD2,TGCGCCAGCAGCCCGACAGGACTAGCGGGAGGACAAGAGACCCAGTACTTC,CASSPTGLAGGQETQYF
.,TRBJ1-3,TRBV4-2,.,TGTGCCAGCAGCCAAGGGAGGGGTCCAGAAAACACCATATATTTT,CASSQGRGPENTIYF
.,TRBJ2-7,TRBV20-1,.,TGCAGTGCTAGTTCCGGACAGAGCTACTACGAGCAGTACTTC,CSASSGQSYYEQYF
few,TRBJ1-5,TRBV25-1,TRBD1,TGTGCCAGCAGTGAAGGGGGACAGTTTCAGCCCCAGCATTTT,CASSEGGQFQPQHF
.,TRBJ1-2,TRBV5-6,TRBD1,TGTGCCAGCAGCTTGGGGACAGGGAACGGCTACACCTTC,CASSLGTGNGYTF
.,TRBJ1-6,TRBV4-2,TRBD1,TGTGCCAGCAGCCAAGGGACAGGGCTTAATTCACCCCTCCACTTT,CASSQGTGLNSPLHF
.,TRBJ2-2,TRBV29-1,.,TGCAGCGTTGAACGGTCGCGGGGCGGGGAGCTGTTTTTT,CSVERSRGGELFF
.,TRBJ1-1,TRBV29-1,.,TGCAGCGTTCGAGGGACAACGAACACTGAAGCTTTCTTT,CSVRGTTNTEAFF
.,TRBJ1-1,TRBV18,TRBD1,TGTGCCAGCTCACCAGGGACAGCGAACACTGAAGCTTTCTTT,CASSPGTANTEAFF
.,TRBJ1-1,TRBV18,.,TGTGCCAGCTCACCATCGTTGAACACTGAAGCTTTCTTT,CASSPSLNTEAFF
.,TRBJ1-1,TRBV29-1,.,TGCAGCGTTGTGGGGGAAGGGTCTGAAGCTTTCTTT,CSVVGEGSEAFF
.,TRBJ1-2,TRBV5-1,.,TGCGCCAGCAGGGGAGACAGTGCCTATGGCTACACCTTC,CASRGDSAYGYTF
.,TRBJ1-2,TRBV7-9,TRBD1,TGTGCCAGCAGGAAGGGACAGATCTATGGCTACACCTTC,CASRKGQIYGYTF
.,TRBJ1-4,TRBV4-1,.,TGCGCCAGCAGCCAAGGAGGCGGTAGGCGCCCTGAAGAAAAACTGTTTTTT,CASSQGGGRRPEEKLFF
once,TRBJ1-1,TRBV7-3,.,TGTGCCAGCAGCTTAAGTTGGGGCGCAGGGGTAGCAGGAGCTTTCTTT,CASSLSWGAGVAGAFF
.,TRBJ2-1,TRBV10-2,TRBD2,TGCGCCAGCCGGGACTACCGATTGGGCAATGAGCAGTTCTTC,CASRDYRLGNEQFF
few,TRBJ1-3,TRBV27,.,TGTGCCAGCAGTCCCGACAGCCTCTCTGGAAACACCATATATTTT,CASSPDSLSGNTIYF
.,TRBJ1-2,TRBV12-3/TRBV12-4,TRBD1,TGTGCCAGCAGTTTAGGGCAGGGGGACGGCTACACCTTC,CASSLGQGDGYTF
.,TRBJ1-1,TRBV19,.,TGTGCCAGTAACAGGGAGGCTGAAGCTTTCTTT,CASNREAEAFF
.,TRBJ2-7,TRBV27,TRBD2,TGTGCCAGCAGTTTAGCGGGAGGGTGCTACGAGCAGTACTTC,CASSLAGGCYEQYF
.,TRBJ2-1,TRBV2,.,TGTGCCAGCAGTGCTAGGAACTACAATGAGCAGTTCTTC,CASSARNYNEQFF
.,TRBJ2-1,TRBV11-2,.,TGTGCCAGCAGCTATGGACAAAATGAGCAGTTCTTC,CASSYGQNEQFF
.,TRBJ2-1,TRBV28,TRBD2,TGTGCCAGCAGTTCGACACTAGCGGGAGAATTCGATGAGCAGTTCTTC,CASSSTLAGEFDEQFF
.,TRBJ1-5,TRBV30,TRBD1,TGTGCCTGCCAGACAGGGGCCGTGAATCAGCCCCAGCATTTT,CACQTGAVNQPQHF
.,TRBJ1-2,TRBV20-1,TRBD1,TGCAGTGCTAGTTTGGGGACAGGGCGGGATGGCTACACCTTC,CSASLGTGRDGYTF
.,TRBJ1-1,TRBV9,.,TGTGCCAGCAGCGTAGTGGCGGCGAACACTGAAGCTTTCTTT,CASSVVAANTEAFF
.,TRBJ1-4,TRBV28,.,TGTGCCAGCAGTGCGACTGAAAAACTGTTTTTT,CASSATEKLFF
.,TRBJ1-2,TRBV28,.,TGTGCCAGCAGCCTTCAAGAGGACTATGGCTACACCTTC,CASSLQEDYGYTF
.,TRBJ2-7,TRBV27,.,TGTGCCAGCAGCTTAGGGGCGGCCTACGAGCAGTACTTC,CASSLGAAYEQYF
.,TRBJ1-5,TRBV6-5,.,TGTGCCAGCAGCGCGGTGGGGAATAGCAATCAGCCCCAGCATTTT,CASSAVGNSNQPQHF
.,TRBJ1-1,TRBV7-8,.,TGTGCCAGCAGCTTAGAATGGGGGACTGAAGCTTTCTTT,CASSLEWGTEAFF